This T cell receptor (beta chain) came from a study of monozygotic twins with inflammatory bowel disease. The germline V gene encodes CDR1 KGHSH and CDR2 LQKENI. The CDR3 totals 16 residues. TCRdb reprocessed the 5' RACE reads; each CDR3 protein has one entry and no DNA is given. This table holds under 150,000 distinct CDR3 sequences. Study-wide results and limits: There was no way to distinguish the different T cell subtypes.

A word on this clonotype: As yet, its antigen is unknown.

This rearrangement joins TRBV18 to TRBJ2-7; TCRdb's D call, TRBD2, is unchecked because there is no DNA. The material sequenced was blood. The origin of this receptor is a human donor with ulcerative colitis or Crohn's disease, or a healthy co-twin of an affected twin (not recorded which). This CDR3 reads CASSPRNRLAAYEQYF.